The rows below give T cell receptor beta chains drawn from one sample of a study of blood T cell repertoires in COVID-19. Assay: immunoSEQ multiplex PCR; the TCRdb copy retains only in-frame clones and omits some. The table includes around 300,000 clones, over 70% detected once. The sample taken for sequencing was peripheral blood. The receptor set was obtained from a young man with active or convalescent COVID-19. Both conserved end residues are part of each CDR3. The D gene is left open where the match is weak. Part of the rows lack a size; the others show once, few, many or a class for expanded clones.

V: TRBV25-1
D: TRBD2
J: TRBJ2-1
size: .
DNA: TGTGCCAGCAGTCTACATCGCGGGGGTTACAATGAGCAGTTCTTC
CDR3: CASSLHRGGYNEQFF

V: TRBV5-4
D: .
J: TRBJ2-1
size: .
DNA: TGTGCCAGCAGCTTGGCCTCGAGGTACAATGAGCAGTTCTTC
CDR3: CASSLASRYNEQFF

V: TRBV6-4
D: .
J: TRBJ2-7
size: .
DNA: TGTGCCAGCAGTGACTCGAAGGGGTTTAGGTTCTACGAGCAGTACTTC
CDR3: CASSDSKGFRFYEQYF

V: TRBV6-1
D: .
J: TRBJ2-1
size: once
DNA: TGTGCCAGCAGTGAGGGAGAAGACAATGAGCAGTTCTTC
CDR3: CASSEGEDNEQFF

V: TRBV4-1
D: TRBD1
J: TRBJ1-2
size: .
DNA: TGCGCCAGCAGCCCGGGACAGGGAGGTAGGAGGGGCTATGGCTACACCTTC
CDR3: CASSPGQGGRRGYGYTF

V: TRBV28
D: TRBD2
J: TRBJ2-1
size: .
DNA: TGTGCTTCTAGCGGGAGTGTATATGAGCAGTTCTTC
CDR3: CASSGSVYEQFF

V: TRBV5-6
D: TRBD2
J: TRBJ2-3
size: .
DNA: TGTGCCAGCAGCTCCCTAGCGGGAACAGATACGCAGTATTTT
CDR3: CASSSLAGTDTQYF

V: TRBV6-5
D: .
J: TRBJ2-1
size: many
DNA: TGTGCCAGCAGTTACGGTTCTAGCTGGGACAATGAGCAGTTCTTC
CDR3: CASSYGSSWDNEQFF

V: TRBV7-3
D: .
J: TRBJ1-5
size: .
DNA: TGTGCCAGCAGCCCATACAGGGTGAATCAGCCCCAGCATTTT
CDR3: CASSPYRVNQPQHF

V: TRBV5-6
D: .
J: TRBJ1-2
size: .
DNA: TGTGCCAGCAGCTTTCAGGGGAACTATGGCTACACCTTC
CDR3: CASSFQGNYGYTF

V: TRBV27
D: TRBD2
J: TRBJ2-1
size: once
DNA: TGTGCCAGCAGTGCAGGGACTAGCGGGGGCTACAATGAGCAGTTCTTC
CDR3: CASSAGTSGGYNEQFF

V: TRBV18
D: TRBD1
J: TRBJ2-7
size: .
DNA: TGTGCCAGCTCACAGGCGTTGGGACAGGGCTCCTACGAGCAGTACTTC
CDR3: CASSQALGQGSYEQYF

V: TRBV6-2/TRBV6-3
D: TRBD1
J: TRBJ1-5
size: once
DNA: TGTGCCAGCAGTTACTCGTTATATGAACTCAGGGGGTTAGGCAATCAGCCCCAGCATTTT
CDR3: CASSYSLYELRGLGNQPQHF

V: TRBV6-5
D: .
J: TRBJ2-1
size: .
DNA: TGTGCCAGTTCCGGAGGTTTGAGGAATGAGCAGTTCTTC
CDR3: CASSGGLRNEQFF

V: TRBV11-3
D: .
J: TRBJ2-1
size: .
DNA: TGTGCCAGCAGCTTTAGGGGGGGAGAGATCATTGAGCAGTTCTTC
CDR3: CASSFRGGEIIEQFF

V: TRBV9
D: TRBD1
J: TRBJ2-7
size: .
DNA: TGTGCCAGCAGCGCCCCGGCCGGGACAGGTGCCTTCCACGAGCAGTACTTC
CDR3: CASSAPAGTGAFHEQYF

V: TRBV19
D: TRBD1
J: TRBJ1-2
size: .
DNA: TGTGCCAGTAATGAGGGGGGACAGTTTTATGGCTACACCTTC
CDR3: CASNEGGQFYGYTF

V: TRBV11-2
D: TRBD1
J: TRBJ2-4
size: few
DNA: TGTGCCAGCAGCCCAAGGACAGGGCAGGGCATTCAGTACTTC
CDR3: CASSPRTGQGIQYF

V: TRBV5-1
D: .
J: TRBJ2-5
size: once
DNA: TGCGCCAGCAGCTTGGCAGGGGACCAAGAGACCCAGTACTTC
CDR3: CASSLAGDQETQYF

V: TRBV18
D: .
J: TRBJ2-7
size: .
DNA: TGTGCCAGCTCCCCTTCGGGGGCCTACGAGCAGTACTTC
CDR3: CASSPSGAYEQYF

V: TRBV4-1
D: .
J: TRBJ2-2
size: .
DNA: TGCGCCAGCGCGAGGGTAGGGCCTACAATCGGGGAGCTGTTTTTT
CDR3: CASARVGPTIGELFF

V: TRBV4-3
D: .
J: TRBJ2-1
size: .
DNA: TGCGCCAGCAGCCCCCTCGGACAGATAAAAGGGAACAATGAGCAGTTCTTC
CDR3: CASSPLGQIKGNNEQFF